The next 16 T cell receptor beta chains were all read from a single sample in a study of blood T cell repertoires in COVID-19. This table comes from immunoSEQ multiplex PCR, and its TCRdb copy is limited to in-frame clones, with some not included. The repertoire holds fewer than 200,000 clones, with over 80% as singletons. Specimen: peripheral blood. The receptors shown here come from a woman aged 60-75 years with COVID-19, enrolled during active disease.

V gene TRBV28 combines with J gene TRBJ2-5; D is unclear. The CDR3 runs 11 residues. The V and J ends lost 4 bases and 5 bases respectively, with 5 bases between them. Looked up from germline, CDR1 is MDHEN and CDR2 is SYDVKM. DNA for the CDR3: TGTGCCAGCAGTTCCCGGGAGACCCAGTACTTC. The encoded protein is CASSSRETQYF.

A few counts support this clone. The V call is TRBV28, the J call TRBJ1-2; 7 bases map to TRBD1. This CDR3 has 14 residues. V shed 9 bases, J shed 3 bases, and the junction held 10 bases outside the gene matches. Germline V gives CDR1 MDHEN, CDR2 SYDVKM. The CDR3 loop is CASTPTGADYGYTF. CDR3 DNA: TGTGCCAGTACCCCTACAGGGGCGGACTATGGCTACACCTTC.

V gene TRBV7-2 combines with J gene TRBJ2-1; TRBD2 matches 10 bases. CDR3 length: 15 residues. The J segment lost 4 bases and the V segment lost 5 bases, leaving 5 bases of the junction unmatched. CDR1 is SGHTA and CDR2 is FQGNSA in the germline V gene. CDR3 residues: CASSKAGGTYNEQFF. In nucleotides, the CDR3 is TGTGCCAGCAGCAAAGCGGGGGGGACGTACAATGAGCAGTTCTTC.

V and J are TRBV6-5 and TRBJ1-6, with unresolved D. V lost 6 bases and J 0 bases, leaving 6 bases between the germline ends. The germline V gene has CDR1 MNHEY and CDR2 SVGAGI. The CDR3 runs to 14 residues. CDR3 loop: CASRQSSYNSPLHF. CDR3 DNA sequence: TGTGCCAGCAGACAGAGCTCCTATAATTCACCCCTCCACTTT.

This chain links TRBV7-3 with TRBJ1-2; D not certain. Trimming cost V 5 bases and J 1 base, with 8 bases left between them. This CDR3 has 13 amino acids. In germline, CDR1 is SGHTA, CDR2 FQGTGA. The CDR3 nucleotides read TGTGCCAGCAGCCCCGGTATTAACTATGGCTACACCTTC. Translated: CASSPGINYGYTF.

The chain has TRBV19 and TRBJ2-1, with TRBD2 identical over 12 bases. V dropped 4 bases and J dropped 6; count of bases not matched to a gene: 4. The CDR3 length is 15 residues. Germline-derived CDR1 and CDR2 are LNHDA and SQIVND (reference sequence). This chain's CDR3 is CASSRLAGVRNEQFF. In nucleotides, the CDR3 is TGTGCCAGTAGTAGACTAGCGGGAGTCCGCAATGAGCAGTTCTTC.

Details on this clone: In the same sample, other DNA sequences code for this CDR3. The rearrangement links TRBV6-5 to TRBJ2-1; TRBD1 is a possible D gene (6 bases). This CDR3 is 12 amino acids long. Trimming cost V 8 bases and J 4 bases, with 9 bases left between them. CDR1 is MNHEY, CDR2 SVGAGI, per germline. CDR3 loop: CASGTTYNEQFF. The DNA of the CDR3 is TGTGCCAGCGGGACAACATACAATGAGCAGTTCTTC.

The chain has TRBV2 and TRBJ1-1, with a possible D match to TRBD1 (5 bases). Looked up from germline, CDR1 is SNHLY and CDR2 is FYNNEI. V was cut by 9 bases and J by 4 bases, with 12 bases left in between. CDR3 length: 12 amino acids. The CDR3: CARKGQGTEAFF. The CDR3 nucleotides read TGTGCCAGGAAAGGGCAGGGCACTGAAGCTTTCTTT.

CDR3 coding DNA: TGTGCCAGCAGGGGAAGCGTGGCGGGCCGGGGGTCCGGGGAGCTGTTTTTT. Protein sequence: CASRGSVAGRGSGELFF. The chain combines TRBV28 with TRBJ2-2; a possible D gene is TRBD2 (6 bases). The CDR3 covers 17 residues. V lost 6 bases to trimming and J lost 6 bases, with 23 bases between them. In germline, CDR1 is MDHEN, CDR2 SYDVKM.

The sample holds a few counts of this clone. This chain links TRBV28 with TRBJ1-5; 7 nucleotides agree with TRBD1. The CDR3 runs to 17 residues. The V and J ends lost 4 bases and 3 bases, in that order; junction bases with no gene match: 12. Germline loops: CDR1 MDHEN, CDR2 SYDVKM. CDR3 region: CASSSAYPGQINQPQHF. The CDR3 nucleotides are TGTGCCAGCAGTTCCGCATATCCGGGACAGATCAATCAGCCCCAGCATTTT.

This clone has just one count. V is TRBV7-2 and J is TRBJ2-7; the match to TRBD1 covers 8 bases. J was trimmed by 1 base and V by 1 base; bases with no gene match: 6. Germline V CDR1 and CDR2: SGHTA, FQGNSA. The CDR3 consists of 16 residues. CDR3 in amino acids: CASSLGSGGWSYEQYF. The CDR3 DNA sequence: TGTGCCAGCAGCTTAGGTTCAGGGGGCTGGTCCTACGAGCAGTACTTC.

V and J are TRBV19 and TRBJ1-1; 9 nucleotides agree with TRBD1. J gave up 4 bases and V 3 bases, and 6 bases lay outside the gene matches. CDR3 length equals 15 residues. The V gene's germline CDR1 is LNHDA and CDR2 SQIVND (reference sequence). CDR3 sequence: CASSITGGQGTEAFF. The CDR3 region has the DNA TGTGCCAGTAGTATTACAGGGGGCCAGGGCACTGAAGCTTTCTTT.

This clone came up once. The rearrangement links TRBV3-1 (or the pseudogene TRBV3-2) to TRBJ2-5; D not resolved. V was pared by 4 bases and J by 1 base, with 16 bases between. In germline, CDR1 is LGHDT, CDR2 YNNKEL (reference sequence). The CDR3 extends over 16 amino acids. Written as DNA, the CDR3 is TGTGCCAGCAGCCCGAGGTTAACGGAGCCCCAAGAGACCCAGTACTTC. This sequence encodes CASSPRLTEPQETQYF.

V gene TRBV6-2 or TRBV6-3 combines with J gene TRBJ2-5; 12 bases fit TRBD2. The CDR3 contains 15 residues. V was pared by 0 bases and J by 4 bases, with 0 bases of the junction left unmatched. CDR1 and CDR2 from the germline V gene are MNHEY and SVGEGT. The CDR3 DNA follows: TGTGCCAGCAGTTACTCGGGACTAGCGGGAGAGACCCAGTACTTC. This codes for CASSYSGLAGETQYF.

This sequence joins TRBV6-5 and TRBJ2-7, with a weak D call TRBD1 (6 bases). CDR1 is MNHEY, CDR2 SVGAGI, per germline. With 4 bases removed from V and 1 base from J, the gap between germline ends came to 8 bases. There are 13 residues in the CDR3. CDR3 sequence (DNA): TGTGCCAGCAGTTTAACAGGGTCCTACGAGCAGTACGTC. Amino acid sequence: CASSLTGSYEQYV.

The CDR3 here is CASSLEQPYNSPLHF. CDR3 DNA: TGTGCCAGCAGCTTGGAGCAGCCCTATAATTCACCCCTCCACTTT. This chain uses TRBV7-2 with TRBJ1-6; D uncertain. The CDR3 is 15 residues long. Germline assignment: CDR1 SGHTA and CDR2 FQGNSA. V lost 3 bases to trimming and J lost 2 bases, with 8 bases between them.